Here is one TCR beta chain with its context. No antigen is known for it. With 60 Vbeta and 13 Jbeta primers, the PCR was carried out. The assay was immunoSEQ multiplex PCR, and TCRdb's table has in-frame clones only and misses some. The data contain 250,000 to 300,000 clones, 84% of them seen just once; the ten biggest clones take up about 2%. The V gene's germline CDR1 is SGHRS and CDR2 YFSETQ. The CDR3 covers 17 residues. The V gene lost 0 bases and the J gene lost 0 bases, with 10 bases spanning the gap. Samples came from healthy bone marrow donors. This sample was included in a study of cytomegalovirus exposure and HLA in healthy donors. Whole-study results and caveats: With later analysis, a missense DCLRE1C variant became linked to TCR beta V- and J-gene trimming. Presence/absence analyses assumed roughly uniform sequencing depth across donors.

The TCR originated in a woman between 35 and 50 years old in good health and CMV-seropositive. This rearrangement joins TRBV5-1 to TRBJ2-6, with D possibly TRBD2 on 5 matching bases. The sequenced sample consisted of PBMCs. CDR3 region: CASSLAGGTSGANVLTF. CDR3 sequence (DNA): TGCGCCAGCAGCTTGGCCGGAGGAACCTCTGGGGCCAACGTCCTGACTTTC.